Here is one TCR beta chain with its context. Its antigen is undetermined. Researchers ran the PCR with 60 Vbeta and 13 Jbeta primers. Under the authors' procedure: It was a later analysis that counted roughly 80 million unique TCR beta chains, of which about 10 million were shared. Here immunoSEQ multiplex PCR was the method, and the copy in TCRdb shows in-frame clones only, minus some. The V and J calls and clone size were taken over from that table, and D and trimming were inferred from the DNA. The top ten hold roughly 4% of the sample, which has 150,000 to 200,000 clones, about 65% seen once. Trimming took 6 bases from V and 0 from J, leaving 8 bases between them. The CDR3 sequence is 13 residues long. Germline lookup yields CDR1 LNHDA and CDR2 SQIVND (reference sequence). This record comes from a study of cytomegalovirus exposure and HLA in healthy donors. Study summary: HLA-typed donors contributed about 85 million unique TCRs, which were held in an early data release.

Overall study results and limits: A later analysis found that most CMV-associated TCR beta chains appeared HLA-restricted.

The chain has TRBV19 and TRBJ1-1, with D possibly matching TRBD1 (5 bases). The receptor was derived from a young woman in good health and CMV-seropositive. Sequenced: PBMCs. The CDR3 coding sequence is TGTGCCAGTAGCCTGACAGTGAACACTGAAGCTTTCTTT. It is translated as CASSLTVNTEAFF.